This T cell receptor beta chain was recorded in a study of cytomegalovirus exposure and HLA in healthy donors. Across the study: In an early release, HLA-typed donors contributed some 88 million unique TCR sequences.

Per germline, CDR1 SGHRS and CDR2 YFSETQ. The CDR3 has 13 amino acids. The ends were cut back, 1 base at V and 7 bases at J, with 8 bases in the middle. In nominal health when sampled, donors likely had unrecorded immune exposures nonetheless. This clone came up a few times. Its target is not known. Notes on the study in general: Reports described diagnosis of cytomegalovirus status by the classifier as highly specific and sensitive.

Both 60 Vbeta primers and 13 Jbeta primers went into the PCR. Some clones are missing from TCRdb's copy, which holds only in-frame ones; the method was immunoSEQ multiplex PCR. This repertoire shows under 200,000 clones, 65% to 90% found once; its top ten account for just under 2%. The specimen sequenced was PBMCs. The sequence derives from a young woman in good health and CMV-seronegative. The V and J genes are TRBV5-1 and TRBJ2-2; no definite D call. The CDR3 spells CASSLFGYGELFF. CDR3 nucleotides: TGCGCCAGCAGCTTGTTCGGTTACGGGGAGCTGTTTTTT. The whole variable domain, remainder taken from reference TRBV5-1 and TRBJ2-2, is KAGVTQTPRYLIKTRGQQVTLSCSPISGHRSVSWYQQTPGQGLQFLFEYFSETQRNKGNFPGRFSGRQFSNSRSEMNVSTLELGDSALYLCASSLFGYGELFFGEGSRLTVL.